Below, one T cell receptor beta chain is given with its context. Clones were sequenced by immunoSEQ multiplex PCR, and TCRdb holds only the in-frame ones, with some missing. In the table there are about 260,000 clones, almost 85% of which are singletons. These data are taken from a study of blood T cell repertoires in COVID-19. The CDR3 loop spans 18 amino acids. Germline V gives CDR1 MNHEY, CDR2 SMNVEV (reference sequence). J was trimmed by 0 bases and V by 5 bases; bases with no gene match: 8. This clonotype was sampled from a woman of 80 years or more with acute or convalescent COVID-19. The V and J genes are TRBV27 and TRBJ2-6; 9 bases line up with TRBD1. The sample consisted of peripheral blood. CDR3 amino acids: CASSRLGTGLSGANVLTF. The CDR3 DNA reads as TGTGCCAGCAGTCGCCTGGGGACAGGGCTCTCTGGGGCCAACGTCCTGACTTTC.